These 2 T cell receptor beta chains originate from one sample sequenced in a study of shared clonotypes between healthy human individuals. The assay was immunoSEQ multiplex PCR, and TCRdb's table has in-frame clones only and misses some. The repertoire holds approximately 1.9 million clones, with 90% to 95% as singletons. The naive CD8 subset, CD45RO-negative cells positively selected for CCR7, excluded terminally differentiated effector memory CD45RA+ cells. The sequencing input was naive CD8+ T cells from PBMCs. These receptor sequences come from a man between 18 and 35 years old in good health. Some clones in this sample may be carry-over from other donors' samples.

The chain combines TRBV5-1 with TRBJ2-1, with TRBD1 as a possible D gene (6 bases). The CDR3 covers 15 residues. The V gene's germline CDR1 is SGHRS and CDR2 YFSETQ. Trimming pared 0 bases from V and 3 bases from J, leaving 10 bases between. As DNA, the CDR3 is TGCGCCAGCAGCTTGGCAGGGGTAAGCTACAATGAGCAGTTCTTC. Its translation: CASSLAGVSYNEQFF.

The chain combines TRBV29-1 with TRBJ1-5; TRBD1 matches at 9 bases. Germline V gene data show CDR1 as SQVTM and CDR2 as ANQGSEA. The CDR3 loop spans 14 amino acids. The junction had 8 bases not matched to a gene; V was cut back by 8 bases and J by 3 bases. CDR3 in DNA: TGCAGCACTTGGACAGGGGATAACAATCAGCCCCAGCATTTT. It translates to CSTWTGDNNQPQHF. Full variable domain (rest looked up from reference TRBV29-1 and TRBJ1-5): SAVISQKPSRDICQRGTSLTIQCQVDSQVTMMFWYRQQPGQSLTLIATANQGSEATYESGFVIDKFPISRPNLTFSTLTVSNMSPEDSSIYLCSTWTGDNNQPQHFGDGTRLSIL.